The T cell receptor beta chain described here comes from a study of shared clonotypes between healthy human individuals. General study results and limits: Clonotype sharing levels among donors were expected to vary with sequencing depth. Clonotypes shared by all four donors outscored non-shared clonotypes in generation probability. Only blood was sampled; tissue repertoires likely differ.

Over several immunoSEQ plates, each subset's genomic DNA was distributed in even portions. Libraries were prepared by immunoSEQ multiplex PCR; TCRdb keeps only in-frame clonotypes and omits some of them. This sample has millions of clones; approximately 92% occur once, and the top ten carry 0.14%. With regard to this clone: Its target is unknown.

The CDR3 has 15 residues. Losses at the gene ends were 2 bases for V and 6 bases for J; bases not matched to a gene: 9. Germline CDR1 is LNHDA and CDR2 is SQIVND (reference sequence). The chain uses TRBV19 and TRBJ1-1; 7 bases agree with TRBD1. Source material: naive CD4+ T cells sorted from blood. Subset: CD45RA+ positively selected. The TCR comes from a man aged 18-30 years in good health. CDR3 DNA sequence: TGTGCCAGTAGTATATATTCGGCAGGGGGAGCTGAAGCTTTCTTT. Protein: CASSIYSAGGAEAFF.